A single sample is the source of the 5 T cell receptor beta chains below, sequenced in a study of T cells in Graves' hyperthyroidism and ophthalmopathy. The CDR3 regions of TCR beta were amplified from RNA transcripts. When the TCR CDR3 underwent first-round RT-PCR, the HTBI primer set was used. In TCRdb, the multiplex PCR reads were re-called with MiXCR into one record per CDR3 protein. Of a few hundred thousand distinct CDR3 sequences in the sample, about 16% were seen once. Sequencing was done on a sample of blood. The source of these receptors is a woman in her 30s with Graves' ophthalmopathy.

The chain employs TRBV28 and TRBJ2-1; a possible D gene is TRBD2 (6 bases). In germline, CDR1 is MDHEN, CDR2 SYDVKM. This CDR3 has 16 residues. Deletions cut 5 bases from V and 0 bases from J, with 14 bases between. The CDR3 reads CASSGASSGSYNEQFF. CDR3 coding DNA: TGTGCCAGCAGTGGAGCGAGTAGCGGCTCCTACAATGAGCAGTTCTTC.

This clonotype was seen repeatedly, ten times or more. V and J are TRBV20-1 and TRBJ2-1; D might be TRBD1 or TRBD2, each matching 5 bases. The V gene's germline CDR1 is DFQATT and CDR2 SNEGSKA (reference sequence). V gave up 0 bases and J gave up 4 bases, with 19 bases separating them. The length of the CDR3 is 17 residues. Written as DNA, the CDR3 is TGCAGTGCTAGAGATCCCAACGGCAAGGGGACGTACAATGAGCAGTTCTTC. The encoded protein is CSARDPNGKGTYNEQFF.

At least ten counts were recorded for this clonotype. V gene TRBV12-3 or TRBV12-4 combines with J gene TRBJ2-1, with 7 bases matching TRBD1. The junction had 7 bases not matched to a gene; V was cut back by 6 bases and J by 8 bases. This CDR3 is built from 13 residues. CDR3 region: CASSLTGKDEQFF. CDR3 nucleotides: TGTGCCAGCAGCTTGACAGGGAAGGATGAGCAGTTCTTC.

This clonotype was found many times. CDR3 nucleotide sequence: TGTGCCAGCAGCCATGGGGGGGGAGAAGCTTTCTTT. As protein: CASSHGGGEAFF. The gene calls are TRBV3-1 and TRBJ1-1; TRBD1 might be the D (5 bases). The CDR3 consists of 12 residues. The V end was cut by 3 bases, the J end by 8 bases, with 10 bases between. Germline V gene lookup returns CDR1 LGHDT and CDR2 YNNKEL (reference sequence). The variable domain in full, with the rest retrieved from reference TRBV3-1 and TRBJ1-1, is DTAVSQTPKYLVTQMGNDKSIKCEQNLGHDTMYWYKQDSKKFLKIMFSYNNKELIINETVPNRFSPKSPDKAHLNLHINSLELGDSAVYFCASSHGGGEAFFGQGTRLTVV.

This clonotype was seen at least ten times. The chain employs TRBV6-1 and TRBJ1-1; D is unresolved. The ends were cut back, 8 bases at V and 8 bases at J, with 15 bases in the middle. The CDR3 spans 12 residues. CDR1 MNHNS and CDR2 SASEGT come from the germline V gene. CDR3 protein: CASSTQENEAFF. The CDR3 coding sequence is TGTGCCAGCTCTACTCAGGAAAACGAAGCTTTCTTT.